This T cell receptor (beta chain) came from a study of response to subunit inactivated influenza vaccine. This CDR3 contains 12 residues. V lost 6 bases and J lost 9, with 12 bases in between. This clonotype was counted only a few times. TCRdb reprocessed the RT-PCR reads via MiXCR and lists one record per CDR3 protein. The table lists under 550,000 distinct CDR3 sequences, less than 8% of them singletons, with under 15% in the top ten. This sequence joins TRBV12-3 or TRBV12-4 and TRBJ2-1, with a possible D match to TRBD2 (5 bases). This clonotype was sampled from a man between 50 and 69 years old who received an inactivated influenza vaccine. The sample here was PBMCs from blood, taken 23 months after vaccination. The CDR3 region has the DNA TGTGCCAGCAGCTTCCGAGAGGGTGAGCAGTTCTTC. Translated, it gives CASSFREGEQFF.